These 7 T cell receptor beta chains share one sample of origin, sequenced in a study of a mutant IDH1 vaccine in newly diagnosed glioma. TCRdb keeps only in-frame clones here, not all; method: immunoSEQ multiplex PCR. This table holds 40,000 to 55,000 clones, less than 80% found once. Antigens for these TCRs are unknown. As for time point: week 35, safety follow-up. Doses consisted of 300 ug of mutant IDH1 20-mer peptide each, paired with topical imiquimod. Sequenced material: PBMCs, taken from a glioma patient whose treatment included an IDH1 peptide vaccine. The receptors were gathered from a middle-aged man with glioma.

This clone was detected only once. The CDR3 sequence is CASSFWGTVGGTEAFF. CDR3 DNA: TGTGCCAGCAGCTTTTGGGGTACAGTGGGGGGTACTGAAGCTTTCTTT. V usage is TRBV11-2 and J usage is TRBJ1-1, with a tentative D call TRBD1 (5 bases). The ends were cut back, 3 bases at V and 5 bases at J, with 19 bases in the middle. The germline gives CDR1 SGHAT, CDR2 FQNNGV. The CDR3 is made up of 16 amino acids.

The chain recombines TRBV18 with TRBJ2-1, with 10 bases that match TRBD1. Trimming cost V 6 bases and J 6 bases; bases outside gene matches: 2. This CDR3 spans 13 amino acids. Germline CDR1 and CDR2: KGHSH and LQKENI. The chain's CDR3 is CASSGTGVNEQFF. CDR3 in DNA: TGTGCCAGCTCCGGGACAGGGGTCAATGAGCAGTTCTTC. Looking up the rest from reference TRBV18 and TRBJ2-1 gives the full variable domain: NAGVMQNPRHLVRRRGQEARLRCSPMKGHSHVYWYRQLPEEGLKFMVYLQKENIIDESGMPKERFSAEFPKEGPSILRIQQVVRGDSAAYFCASSGTGVNEQFFGPGTRLTVL.

The CDR3, as DNA: TGTGCCAGCAGTGTGGCAGATGATAATGAAAAACTGTTTTTT. Encoded protein: CASSVADDNEKLFF. The chain combines TRBV7-8 with TRBJ1-4; D is ambiguous. V was cut by 6 bases and J by 4 bases, with 12 bases left in between. The CDR3 runs to 14 residues. The V gene's germline CDR1 is SGHVS and CDR2 FQNEAQ.

The chain links TRBV5-4 to TRBJ2-7; D is possibly TRBD1 or TRBD2 (7 bases each). This CDR3 is 15 amino acids long. Germline V lookup: CDR1 SGHNT, CDR2 YYREEE (reference sequence). V shed 4 bases and J shed 0 bases, with 14 bases lying between them. The CDR3 here is CASSAGGVSSYEQYV. CDR3 in DNA: TGTGCCAGCAGCGCAGGGGGGGTGAGCTCCTACGAGCAGTACGTC.

The chain links TRBV2 to TRBJ2-2; D ambiguous. The CDR3 contains 13 residues. Germline assignment: CDR1 SNHLY and CDR2 FYNNEI. Deletions cut 8 bases from V and 1 base from J, with 8 bases between. This CDR3 reads CASGFENTGELFF. The CDR3 DNA reads TGTGCCAGCGGGTTCGAGAACACCGGGGAGCTGTTTTTT.

The table lists this clone with a count of one. The V and J genes are TRBV4-1 and TRBJ2-7; D is unclear. The CDR3 runs 14 residues. Germline CDR1 reads MGHRA; CDR2 reads YSYEKL. Trimming took 0 bases from V and 5 from J, leaving 11 bases between them. The CDR3 DNA reads TGCGCCAGCAGCCAAGACCCGCTTGCGGACGAGCAGTACTTC. This sequence encodes CASSQDPLADEQYF.

In this sample, this clone turned up a few times. The chain has TRBV30 and TRBJ1-1; D is perhaps TRBD1 (6 bases). The CDR3 sequence is 15 residues long. Trimming took 1 base from V and 4 from J, leaving 16 bases between them. Germline V lookup: CDR1 GTSNPN, CDR2 SVGIG (reference sequence). The CDR3 coding sequence is TGTGCCTGGAGTGGAGACCATGGACAGAGCACTGAAGCTTTCTTT. Its translation is CAWSGDHGQSTEAFF.